Given below is one TCR beta chain in context. Its antigen is not identified. These data originate in a study of CD8 T cells in Susac syndrome. The study, taken as a whole, reports: In Susac syndrome, the CD4+ T cell repertoires did not show clonal expansion.

V lost 5 bases and J lost 10, with 21 bases in between. The CDR3 spans 15 residues. Germline V gene data show CDR1 as MNHEY and CDR2 as SVGAGI. The RNA, 0.5 to 1 ug, was put through reverse transcription using random hexamers. TCRdb redid the calling of the immunoSEQ multiplex PCR reads with MiXCR, one entry per CDR3 protein. The sample has 55,000 to 80,000 distinct CDR3 sequences, 90% to 95% seen once. The sequenced sample consisted of CD4+ T cells from PBMCs. This chain links TRBV6-5 with TRBJ2-1, with D possibly being TRBD1 or TRBD2 (5 bases each). The TCR comes from a human donor with Susac syndrome. The CDR3 reads CASSNPGTGLPEQFF. Here the CDR3 DNA reads TGTGCCAGCAGTAACCCCGGGACGGGGCTCCCAGAGCAGTTCTTC.